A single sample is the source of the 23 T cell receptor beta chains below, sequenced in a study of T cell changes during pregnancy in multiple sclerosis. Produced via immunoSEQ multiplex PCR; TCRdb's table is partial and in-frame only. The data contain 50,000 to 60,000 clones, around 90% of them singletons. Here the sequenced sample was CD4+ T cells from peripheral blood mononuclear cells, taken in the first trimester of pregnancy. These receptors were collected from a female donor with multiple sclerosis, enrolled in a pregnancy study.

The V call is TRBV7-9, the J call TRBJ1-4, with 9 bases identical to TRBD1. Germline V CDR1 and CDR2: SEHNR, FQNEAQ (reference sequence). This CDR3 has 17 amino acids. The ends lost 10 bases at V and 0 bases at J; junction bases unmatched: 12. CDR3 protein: CATPGQGPRATNEKLFF. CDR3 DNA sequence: TGTGCCACCCCCGGACAGGGGCCGCGGGCAACTAATGAAAAACTGTTTTTT.

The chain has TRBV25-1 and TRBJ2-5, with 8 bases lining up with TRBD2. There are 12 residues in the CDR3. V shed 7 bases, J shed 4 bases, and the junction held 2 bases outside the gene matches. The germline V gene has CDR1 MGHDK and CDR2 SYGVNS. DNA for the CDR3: TGTGCCAGCAAGACTAGCGCAGAGACCCAGTACTTC. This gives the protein CASKTSAETQYF.

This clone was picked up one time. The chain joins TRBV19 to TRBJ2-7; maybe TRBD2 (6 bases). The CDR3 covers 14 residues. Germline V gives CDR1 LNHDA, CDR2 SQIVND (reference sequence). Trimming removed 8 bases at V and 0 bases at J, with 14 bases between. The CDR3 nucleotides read TGTGCCAGTCAGCGCGGAGCGGGCTCCTACGAGCAGTACTTC. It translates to CASQRGAGSYEQYF.

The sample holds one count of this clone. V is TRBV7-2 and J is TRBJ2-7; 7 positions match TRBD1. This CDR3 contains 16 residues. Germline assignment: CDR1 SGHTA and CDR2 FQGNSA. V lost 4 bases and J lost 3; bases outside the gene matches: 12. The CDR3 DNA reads TGTGCCAGCAGCTCCTCGCCCGGGACAGCACACTACGAGCAGTACTTC. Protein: CASSSSPGTAHYEQYF. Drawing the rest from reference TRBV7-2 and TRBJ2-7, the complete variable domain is GAGVSQSPSNKVTEKGKDVELRCDPISGHTALYWYRQSLGQGLEFLIYFQGNSAPDKSGLPSDRFSAERTGGSVSTLTIQRTQQEDSAVYLCASSSSPGTAHYEQYFGPGTRLTVT.

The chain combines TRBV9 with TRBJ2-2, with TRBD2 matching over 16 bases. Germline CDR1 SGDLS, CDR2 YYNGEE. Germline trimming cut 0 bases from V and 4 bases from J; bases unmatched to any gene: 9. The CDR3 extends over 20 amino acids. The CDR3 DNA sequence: TGTGCCAGCAGCGTAGCTACGGGACTAGCGGGGGGGCCAGGCACCGGGGAGCTGTTTTTT. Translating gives CASSVATGLAGGPGTGELFF.

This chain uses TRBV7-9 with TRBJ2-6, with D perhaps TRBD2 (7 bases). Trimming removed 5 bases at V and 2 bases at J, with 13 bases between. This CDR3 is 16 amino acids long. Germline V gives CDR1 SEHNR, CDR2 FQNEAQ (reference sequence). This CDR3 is CASSRGGGAGANVLTF. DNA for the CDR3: TGTGCCAGCAGCAGGGGAGGGGGAGCTGGGGCCAACGTCCTGACTTTC.

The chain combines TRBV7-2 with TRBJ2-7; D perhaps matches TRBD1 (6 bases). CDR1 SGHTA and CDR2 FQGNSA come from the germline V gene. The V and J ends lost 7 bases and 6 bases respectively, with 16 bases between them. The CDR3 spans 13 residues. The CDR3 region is CASTSRVGGEQYF. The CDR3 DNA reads TGTGCCAGCACCTCTAGGGTAGGGGGCGAGCAGTACTTC.

The CDR3 loop is CATHLAPTDTQYF. CDR3 nucleotides: TGTGCCACCCATCTAGCCCCCACAGATACGCAGTATTTT. The V and J genes are TRBV10-3 and TRBJ2-3; a weak D match, TRBD2 (5 bases). The V and J ends lost 10 bases and 2 bases respectively, with 13 bases between them. Germline lookup yields CDR1 ENHRY and CDR2 SYGVKD. The CDR3 totals 13 residues.

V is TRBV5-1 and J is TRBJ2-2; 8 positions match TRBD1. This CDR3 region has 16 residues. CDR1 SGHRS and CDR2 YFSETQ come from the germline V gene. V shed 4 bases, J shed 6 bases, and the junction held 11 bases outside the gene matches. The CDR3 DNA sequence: TGCGCCAGCAGCGTCGGAGGACAGGGCCGTGCCGGGGAGCTGTTTTTT. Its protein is CASSVGGQGRAGELFF. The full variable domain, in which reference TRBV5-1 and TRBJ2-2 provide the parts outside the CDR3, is KAGVTQTPRYLIKTRGQQVTLSCSPISGHRSVSWYQQTPGQGLQFLFEYFSETQRNKGNFPGRFSGRQFSNSRSEMNVSTLELGDSALYLCASSVGGQGRAGELFFGEGSRLTVL.

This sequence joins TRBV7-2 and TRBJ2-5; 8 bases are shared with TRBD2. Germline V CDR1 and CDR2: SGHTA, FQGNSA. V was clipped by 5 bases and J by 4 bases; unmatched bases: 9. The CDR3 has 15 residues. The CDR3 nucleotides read TGTGCCAGCAGCCCCGGTAGCGGGAACGGAGAGACCCAGTACTTC. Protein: CASSPGSGNGETQYF. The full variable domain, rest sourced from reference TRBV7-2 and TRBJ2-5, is GAGVSQSPSNKVTEKGKDVELRCDPISGHTALYWYRQSLGQGLEFLIYFQGNSAPDKSGLPSDRFSAERTGGSVSTLTIQRTQQEDSAVYLCASSPGSGNGETQYFGPGTRLLVL.

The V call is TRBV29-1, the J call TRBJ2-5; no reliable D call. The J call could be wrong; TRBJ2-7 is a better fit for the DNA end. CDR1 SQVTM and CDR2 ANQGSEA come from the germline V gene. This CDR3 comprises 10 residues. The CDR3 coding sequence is TGCAGCGTTACCCTCTACGAGCAGTACTTC. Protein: CSVTLYEQYF.

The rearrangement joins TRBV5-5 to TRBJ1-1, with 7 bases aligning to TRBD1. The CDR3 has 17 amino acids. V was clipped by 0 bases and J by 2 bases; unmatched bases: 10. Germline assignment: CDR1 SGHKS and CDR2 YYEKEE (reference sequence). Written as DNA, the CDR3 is TGTGCCAGCAGCTTGGTTCCCCACAGACAGGGTAACACTGAAGCTTTCTTT. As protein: CASSLVPHRQGNTEAFF.

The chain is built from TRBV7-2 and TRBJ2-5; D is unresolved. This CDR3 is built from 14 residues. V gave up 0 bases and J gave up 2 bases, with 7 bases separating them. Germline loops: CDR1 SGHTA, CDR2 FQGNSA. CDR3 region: CASSLAFQQETQYF. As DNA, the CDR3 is TGTGCCAGCAGCTTAGCTTTCCAGCAAGAGACCCAGTACTTC.

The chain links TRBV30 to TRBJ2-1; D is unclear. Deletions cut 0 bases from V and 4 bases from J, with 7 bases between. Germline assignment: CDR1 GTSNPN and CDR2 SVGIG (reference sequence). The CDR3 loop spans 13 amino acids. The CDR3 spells CAWSVSTYNEQFF. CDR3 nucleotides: TGTGCCTGGAGTGTATCCACTTACAATGAGCAGTTCTTC.

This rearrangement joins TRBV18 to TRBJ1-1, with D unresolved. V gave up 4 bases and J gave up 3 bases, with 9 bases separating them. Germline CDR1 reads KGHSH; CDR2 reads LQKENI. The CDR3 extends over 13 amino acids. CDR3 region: CASSRGLDTEAFF. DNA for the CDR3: TGTGCCAGCTCACGCGGGTTGGACACTGAAGCTTTCTTT.

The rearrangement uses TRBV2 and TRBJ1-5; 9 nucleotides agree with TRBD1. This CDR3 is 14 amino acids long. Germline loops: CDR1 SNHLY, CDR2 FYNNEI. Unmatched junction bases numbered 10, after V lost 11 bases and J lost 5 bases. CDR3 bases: TGTGCCGGTTCTAATGGACAGGGGTATCAGCCCCAGCATTTT. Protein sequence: CAGSNGQGYQPQHF.

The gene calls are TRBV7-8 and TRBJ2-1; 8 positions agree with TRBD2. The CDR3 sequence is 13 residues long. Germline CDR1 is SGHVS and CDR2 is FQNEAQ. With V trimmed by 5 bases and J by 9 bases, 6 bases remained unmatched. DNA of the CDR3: TGTGCCAGCAGCCCAGCGGGGGCGGTTGAGCAGTTCTTC. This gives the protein CASSPAGAVEQFF.

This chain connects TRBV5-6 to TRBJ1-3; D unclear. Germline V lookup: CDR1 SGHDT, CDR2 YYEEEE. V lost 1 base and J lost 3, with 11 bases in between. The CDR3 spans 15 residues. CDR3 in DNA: TGTGCCAGCAGCTTGTTCGACGGACTTGGAAACACCATATATTTT. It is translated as CASSLFDGLGNTIYF. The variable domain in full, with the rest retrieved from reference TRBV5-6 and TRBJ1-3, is DAGVTQSPTHLIKTRGQQVTLRCSPKSGHDTVSWYQQALGQGPQFIFQYYEEEERQRGNFPDRFSGHQFPNYSSELNVNALLLGDSALYLCASSLFDGLGNTIYFGEGSWLTVV.

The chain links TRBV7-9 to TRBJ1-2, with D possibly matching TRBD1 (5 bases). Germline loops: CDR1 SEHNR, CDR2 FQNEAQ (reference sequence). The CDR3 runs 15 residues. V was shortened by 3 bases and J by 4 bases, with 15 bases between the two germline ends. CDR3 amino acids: CASSFDGGKSYGYTF. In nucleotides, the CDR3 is TGTGCCAGCAGCTTTGACGGGGGAAAATCCTATGGCTACACCTTC.

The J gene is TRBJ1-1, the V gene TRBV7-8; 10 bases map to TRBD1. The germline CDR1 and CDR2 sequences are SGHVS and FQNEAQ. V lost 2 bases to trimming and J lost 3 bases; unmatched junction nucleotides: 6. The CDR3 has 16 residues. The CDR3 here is CASSLRQGAMDTEAFF. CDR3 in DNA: TGTGCCAGCAGCTTAAGACAGGGGGCTATGGACACTGAAGCTTTCTTT.

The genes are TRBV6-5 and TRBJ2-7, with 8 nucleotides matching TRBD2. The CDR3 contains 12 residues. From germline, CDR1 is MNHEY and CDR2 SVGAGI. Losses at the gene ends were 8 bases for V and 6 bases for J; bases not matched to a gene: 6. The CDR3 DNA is TGTGCCAGCCGGGGGGGCCCCGGCGAGCAGTACTTC. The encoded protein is CASRGGPGEQYF.

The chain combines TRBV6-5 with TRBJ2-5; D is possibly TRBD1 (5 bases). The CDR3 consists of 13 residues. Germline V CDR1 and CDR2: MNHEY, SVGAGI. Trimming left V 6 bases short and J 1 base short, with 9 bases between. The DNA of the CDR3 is TGTGCCAGCAGACGACAGATCCAAGAGACCCAGTACTTC. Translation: CASRRQIQETQYF.

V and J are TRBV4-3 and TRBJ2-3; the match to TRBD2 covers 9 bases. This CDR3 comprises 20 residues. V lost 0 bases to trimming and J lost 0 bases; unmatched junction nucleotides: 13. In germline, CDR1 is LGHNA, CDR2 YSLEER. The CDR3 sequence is CASSQEWRAGGTYSTDTQYF. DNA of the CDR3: TGCGCCAGCAGCCAAGAATGGAGAGCGGGGGGCACCTATAGCACAGATACGCAGTATTTT.